This T cell receptor beta chain was captured by sequencing in a study of blood T cell repertoires in COVID-19. The CDR3 runs to 16 residues. The V gene's germline CDR1 is SGHAT and CDR2 FQNNGV. V lost 4 bases and J lost 4; bases outside the gene matches: 10. TCRdb keeps only in-frame clones here, not all; method: immunoSEQ multiplex PCR. Of about 130,000 clones in the sample, more than 70% were seen once. This chain links TRBV11-2 with TRBJ1-2; 9 bases match TRBD1. Sequencing was performed on peripheral blood. The clonotype originates from a man aged 70 or older with acute or convalescent COVID-19. The CDR3 region is CASSSGTGTQSYGYTF. CDR3 DNA sequence: TGTGCCAGCAGCTCCGGGACAGGGACCCAGAGCTATGGCTACACCTTC.